The 30 T cell receptor beta chains below all came from one sample that was sequenced in a study of cytomegalovirus exposure and HLA in healthy donors. The PCR used 60 Vbeta and 13 Jbeta primers. Profiled with immunoSEQ multiplex PCR; TCRdb holds only in-frame clones, not every one. The sample carries around 85,000 clones, around 70% recorded once. Sequencing was done on a sample of PBMCs. These receptors all come from a man aged 25 to 40 in good health and CMV-seropositive.

This clone was seen only once. The J gene is TRBJ2-3, the V gene TRBV5-4; 12 bases map to TRBD2. The CDR3 extends over 16 amino acids. Germline V CDR1 and CDR2: SGHNT, YYREEE (reference sequence). The V segment lost 1 base and the J segment 10 bases; nucleotides outside the gene matches: 10. The CDR3 region is CASSLPWTSGTGAQYF. CDR3 DNA: TGTGCCAGCAGCTTGCCTTGGACTAGCGGGACGGGGGCGCAGTATTTT.

V and J are TRBV4-1 and TRBJ2-7; 7 bases agree with TRBD1. V trimming: 5 bases; J trimming: 2 bases; junction bases outside the gene matches: 9. Germline V CDR1 and CDR2: MGHRA, YSYEKL. This CDR3 contains 15 residues. CDR3 sequence reads: CASSNTGQIAYEQYF. Here the CDR3 DNA reads TGCGCCAGCAGCAACACGGGACAGATCGCCTACGAGCAGTACTTC.

The chain recombines TRBV5-1 with TRBJ2-1, with TRBD1 identical over 9 bases. V was clipped by 2 bases and J by 0 bases; unmatched bases: 3. The CDR3 runs to 16 residues. Germline CDR1 and CDR2: SGHRS and YFSETQ. The CDR3 DNA sequence: TGCGCCAGCAGCTTCTTACAGGGGGCCTCCTACAATGAGCAGTTCTTC. Amino acid sequence: CASSFLQGASYNEQFF.

The chain uses TRBV7-6 and TRBJ2-1, with 7 bases identical to TRBD2. The J segment lost 5 bases and the V segment lost 5 bases, leaving 9 bases of the junction unmatched. The CDR3 has 15 amino acids. Looked up from germline, CDR1 is SGHVS and CDR2 is FNYEAQ. The DNA of the CDR3 is TGTGCCAGCAGCCGCACCTGGGAGGGGAACAATGAGCAGTTCTTC. It codes for CASSRTWEGNNEQFF.

The rearrangement uses TRBV28 and TRBJ2-1, with D perhaps matching TRBD1 (5 bases). The CDR3 has 11 amino acids. CDR1 is MDHEN, CDR2 SYDVKM, per germline. Trimming shortened V by 2 bases and J by 12 bases, and 8 bases separated the two germline ends. CDR3 coding DNA: TGTGCCAGCAGTTTAACTCAGGGGCAGTTCTTC. Amino acid sequence: CASSLTQGQFF.

This clone is a singleton in its sample. This chain links TRBV5-6 with TRBJ2-1; maybe TRBD2 (6 bases). The germline V gene encodes CDR1 SGHDT and CDR2 YYEEEE. Trimming stripped 6 bases from V and 0 bases from J, with 19 bases between. The CDR3 is made up of 17 amino acids. CDR3 residues: CASIKRRELGSYNEQFF. The CDR3 DNA reads as TGTGCCAGCATAAAAAGGAGGGAACTGGGCTCCTACAATGAGCAGTTCTTC.

The chain links TRBV5-4 to TRBJ1-1; 10 bases match TRBD1. There are 12 residues in the CDR3. V dropped 4 bases and J dropped 10; count of bases not matched to a gene: 4. Germline V gene sequence: CDR1 SGHNT, CDR2 YYREEE (reference sequence). As DNA, the CDR3 is TGTGCCAGCAGCCCGACAGGGGGCCCAGCTTTCTTT. Protein: CASSPTGGPAFF.

The chain couples TRBV4-2 to TRBJ2-7, with 10 bases identical to TRBD1. CDR1 and CDR2 (germline): LGHNA, YNFKEQ. The CDR3 covers 17 residues. V trimming: 2 bases; J trimming: 0 bases; junction bases outside the gene matches: 7. The CDR3 sequence is CASSQTTGTGVSYEQYF. CDR3 sequence (DNA): TGTGCCAGCAGCCAAACTACCGGGACAGGGGTCTCCTACGAGCAGTACTTC.

This clone was seen only a few times. The rearrangement joins TRBV5-1 to TRBJ1-4; D gene uncertain. Per the germline V gene, CDR1 is SGHRS and CDR2 is YFSETQ. The V end lost 4 bases, the J end lost 4 bases, and 8 bases lay between the germline ends. This CDR3 comprises 13 residues. The CDR3 loop reads CASSGGFNEKLFF. The DNA of the CDR3 is TGCGCCAGCAGCGGAGGGTTTAATGAAAAACTGTTTTTT.

The chain uses TRBV18 and TRBJ2-5; D perhaps matches TRBD2 (5 bases). Looked up from germline, CDR1 is KGHSH and CDR2 is LQKENI. V was shortened by 3 bases and J by 5 bases, with 10 bases between the two germline ends. CDR3 length: 13 residues. The CDR3 protein is CASSPRGSETQYF. The DNA for the CDR3 is TGTGCCAGCTCACCCCGGGGAAGCGAGACCCAGTACTTC.

The V call is TRBV6-5, the J call TRBJ2-1, with 12 bases identical to TRBD2. Germline CDR1 MNHEY, CDR2 SVGAGI. The trim removed 4 bases at V and 6 bases at J, leaving 4 bases unmatched. The CDR3 has 15 residues. The CDR3 region has the DNA TGTGCCAGCAGTTCCGGGACTAGCGGGCCCAATGAGCAGTTCTTC. It is translated as CASSSGTSGPNEQFF.

The chain is built from TRBV15 and TRBJ1-3; TRBD1 matches at 9 bases. The germline V gene has CDR1 LNHNV and CDR2 YYDKDF (reference sequence). The V gene end was trimmed by 5 bases and the J gene end by 0 bases; junction bases not matched to a gene: 5. This CDR3 has 16 amino acids. The CDR3 nucleotides read TGTGCCACCAGCTACGACAGGGGGAGCTCTGGAAACACCATATATTTT. This encodes CATSYDRGSSGNTIYF.

The chain employs TRBV30 and TRBJ1-2; 7 nucleotides line up with TRBD1. CDR1 is GTSNPN, CDR2 SVGIG, per germline (reference sequence). The V and J ends lost 0 bases and 4 bases, in that order; junction bases with no gene match: 5. CDR3 length: 14 amino acids. The CDR3 protein is CAWSVIGTVYGYTF. Here the CDR3 DNA reads TGTGCCTGGAGTGTAATAGGGACAGTCTATGGCTACACCTTC.

V usage is TRBV9 and J usage is TRBJ2-1; D gene uncertain. The germline V gene encodes CDR1 SGDLS and CDR2 YYNGEE. The germline V and J ends were trimmed by 3 bases and 7 bases, with 17 bases remaining between them. The CDR3 runs 15 residues. The CDR3 here is CASSAVRLPSNEQFF. CDR3 nucleotide sequence: TGTGCCAGCAGCGCAGTCCGCCTGCCCTCTAATGAGCAGTTCTTC. The full variable domain, with the rest looked up from reference TRBV9 and TRBJ2-1, is DSGVTQTPKHLITATGQRVTLRCSPRSGDLSVYWYQQSLDQGLQFLIQYYNGEERAKGNILERFSAQQFPDLHSELNLSSLELGDSALYFCASSAVRLPSNEQFFGPGTRLTVL.

This clone appeared once. This chain connects TRBV10-1 to TRBJ2-5; possible D gene TRBD2, 7 bases. From germline, CDR1 is WNHNN and CDR2 SYGVQD (reference sequence). The V gene lost 8 bases and the J gene lost 2 bases, with 12 bases spanning the gap. The CDR3 runs to 13 residues. This chain's CDR3 is CASEGGKQETQYF. In DNA, the CDR3 is TGCGCCAGCGAGGGGGGGAAACAAGAGACCCAGTACTTC.

The chain recombines TRBV28 with TRBJ1-2, with TRBD1 matching over 9 bases. CDR3 length: 14 residues. V shed 5 bases and J 5 bases; nucleotides not matched to a gene: 6. CDR1 MDHEN and CDR2 SYDVKM come from the germline V gene. CDR3: CASSPRQGGYGYTF. The DNA for the CDR3 is TGTGCCAGCAGTCCCCGACAGGGGGGATATGGCTACACCTTC.

The chain carries TRBV6-1 and TRBJ1-1; 9 bases line up with TRBD1. CDR1 MNHNS and CDR2 SASEGT come from the germline V gene. Unmatched junction bases numbered 4, after V lost 0 bases and J lost 5 bases. This CDR3 contains 15 residues. CDR3 in DNA: TGTGCCAGCAGTGAAGCCGGGACAGGGAGTACTGAAGCTTTCTTT. Translating it yields CASSEAGTGSTEAFF.

V gene TRBV5-4 combines with J gene TRBJ2-7, with 7 bases matching TRBD2. V dropped 4 bases and J dropped 5; count of bases not matched to a gene: 9. This CDR3 contains 14 residues. The V gene's germline CDR1 is SGHNT and CDR2 YYREEE (reference sequence). In DNA, the CDR3 is TGTGCCAGCAGCCCGTGGGGAGGGGCCCACGAGCAGTACTTC. It encodes CASSPWGGAHEQYF.

The rearrangement uses TRBV6-6 and TRBJ1-2, with TRBD1 matching over 11 bases. Germline V gives CDR1 MNHNY, CDR2 SVGAGI (reference sequence). V gave up 6 bases and J gave up 8 bases; unmatched junction bases: 5. CDR3 size: 13 residues. The CDR3 DNA reads as TGTGCCAGCAGCCGGACAGGGGGCGGCGGCTACACCTTC. Its translation is CASSRTGGGGYTF.

This sequence joins TRBV30 and TRBJ2-1; D is undetermined. The CDR3 spans 11 residues. Trimming took off 5 bases at V and 8 bases at J, with 10 bases between the two ends. CDR1 and CDR2 (germline): GTSNPN, SVGIG (reference sequence). The CDR3 region is CAWSGQHEQFF. The CDR3 coding sequence is TGTGCCTGGTCGGGTCAACATGAGCAGTTCTTC.

The V and J genes are TRBV5-6 and TRBJ2-3; TRBD2 matches at 8 bases. V was clipped by 3 bases and J by 5 bases; unmatched bases: 11. The CDR3 spans 16 residues. Germline CDR1 SGHDT, CDR2 YYEEEE. CDR3 nucleotides: TGTGCCAGCAGCTCCCTAAGCGGGAGAGGAGGAGATACGCAGTATTTT. Protein sequence: CASSSLSGRGGDTQYF.

This clone has more than one count but fewer than ten. The chain carries TRBV27 and TRBJ2-4; perhaps TRBD1 as D (6 bases). This CDR3 contains 13 residues. Germline lookup yields CDR1 MNHEY and CDR2 SMNVEV (reference sequence). The germline V and J ends were trimmed by 2 bases and 7 bases, with 9 bases remaining between them. As DNA, the CDR3 is TGTGCCAGCAGTTTAGTGGGGGCGAACATTCAGTACTTC. Translating gives CASSLVGANIQYF.

V is TRBV5-4 and J is TRBJ2-5; possible D gene TRBD1, 7 bases. Germline CDR1 is SGHNT and CDR2 is YYREEE (reference sequence). The CDR3 extends over 13 amino acids. Trimming took 2 bases from V and 4 from J, leaving 9 bases between them. CDR3 coding DNA: TGTGCCAGCAGCTTCAGGGGGGTAGAGACCCAGTACTTC. It is translated as CASSFRGVETQYF.

The chain couples TRBV9 to TRBJ2-3; D possibly corresponds to TRBD2 (5 bases). Trimming removed 0 bases at V and 5 bases at J, with 13 bases between. This CDR3 is 15 amino acids long. Germline CDR1 is SGDLS and CDR2 is YYNGEE. CDR3 coding DNA: TGTGCCAGCAGCGTAGCGTCGCAGAGGGTAGATACGCAGTATTTT. It codes for CASSVASQRVDTQYF.

This clone was seen a few times. V is TRBV7-3 and J is TRBJ2-5; 14 nucleotides align to TRBD2. The CDR3 is 16 residues long. Germline values: CDR1 SGHTA, CDR2 FQGTGA. The V segment lost 5 bases and the J segment 3 bases; nucleotides outside the gene matches: 5. The chain's CDR3 is CASSPGLAGVEETQYF. The CDR3 DNA follows: TGTGCCAGCAGCCCGGGACTAGCGGGAGTTGAAGAGACCCAGTACTTC. Using reference TRBV7-3 and TRBJ2-5 for the parts outside the CDR3, the full variable domain is GAGVSQTPSNKVTEKGKYVELRCDPISGHTALYWYRQSLGQGPEFLIYFQGTGAADDSGLPNDRFFAVRPEGSVSTLKIQRTERGDSAVYLCASSPGLAGVEETQYFGPGTRLLVL.

The rearrangement uses TRBV4-2 and TRBJ2-3; D is possibly TRBD2 (6 bases). The germline V gene encodes CDR1 LGHNA and CDR2 YNFKEQ. V lost 3 bases and J 4 bases, leaving 17 bases between the germline ends. The CDR3 length is 16 residues. For the CDR3, the DNA is TGTGCCAGCAGCCAGGCGACTAGTCGGTTGTCAGATACGCAGTATTTT. Encoded protein: CASSQATSRLSDTQYF.

The rearrangement links TRBV30 to TRBJ2-5, with no clear D. The J call is in doubt because the DNA end fits TRBJ2-7 better. The CDR3 length is 11 residues. Germline CDR1 reads GTSNPN; CDR2 reads SVGIG (reference sequence). CDR3 region: CAWTDSYEQYF. Written as DNA, the CDR3 is TGTGCCTGGACAGACTCCTACGAGCAGTACTTC.

The V gene is TRBV9, the J gene TRBJ2-7; D is unresolved. The CDR3 runs to 10 residues. Germline CDR1 reads SGDLS; CDR2 reads YYNGEE. CDR3 region: CASVPCEQYF. The CDR3 DNA reads TGTGCTTCGGTACCTTGCGAGCAGTACTTC.

This clone was found a few times. The V gene is TRBV2, the J gene TRBJ2-3, with TRBD2 matching 7 bases. The J segment lost 9 bases and the V segment lost 2 bases, leaving 8 bases of the junction unmatched. Germline CDR1 and CDR2: SNHLY and FYNNEI. This CDR3 has 14 residues. In nucleotides, the CDR3 is TGTGCCAGCAGTGAACAGATGGGGGGGGACACGCAGTATTTT. It specifies CASSEQMGGDTQYF. The full variable domain, rest sourced from reference TRBV2 and TRBJ2-3, is EPEVTQTPSHQVTQMGQEVILRCVPISNHLYFYWYRQILGQKVEFLVSFYNNEISEKSEIFDDQFSVERPDGSNFTLKIRSTKLEDSAMYFCASSEQMGGDTQYFGPGTRLTVL.

The V gene is TRBV19, the J gene TRBJ2-1, with 8 bases fitting TRBD2. The trim removed 6 bases at V and 7 bases at J, leaving 8 bases unmatched. Per the germline V gene, CDR1 is LNHDA and CDR2 is SQIVND (reference sequence). CDR3 size: 14 residues. CDR3 DNA: TGTGCCAGTAGAAGGAGCGGGAGTACGAATGAGCAGTTCTTC. Translating it yields CASRRSGSTNEQFF.